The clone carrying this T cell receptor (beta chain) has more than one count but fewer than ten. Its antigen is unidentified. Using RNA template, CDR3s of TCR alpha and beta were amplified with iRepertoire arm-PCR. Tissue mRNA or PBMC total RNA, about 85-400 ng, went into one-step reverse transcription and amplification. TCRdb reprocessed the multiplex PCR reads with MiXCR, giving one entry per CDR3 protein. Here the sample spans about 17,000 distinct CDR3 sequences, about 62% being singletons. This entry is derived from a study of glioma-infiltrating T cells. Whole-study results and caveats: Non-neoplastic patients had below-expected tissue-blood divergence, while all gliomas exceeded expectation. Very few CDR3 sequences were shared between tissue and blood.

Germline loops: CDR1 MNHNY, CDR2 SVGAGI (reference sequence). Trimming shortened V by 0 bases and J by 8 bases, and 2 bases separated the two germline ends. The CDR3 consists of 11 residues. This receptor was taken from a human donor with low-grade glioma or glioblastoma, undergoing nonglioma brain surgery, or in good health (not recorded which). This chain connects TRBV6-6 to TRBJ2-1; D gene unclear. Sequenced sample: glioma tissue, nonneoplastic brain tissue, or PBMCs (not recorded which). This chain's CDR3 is CASSYSDEQFF. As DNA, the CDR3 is TGTGCCAGCAGTTACTCTGATGAGCAGTTCTTC.